The 29 T cell receptor beta chains reported below all come from one sample, sequenced in a study of blood T cells in healthy people across ages. Next came a second PCR, run for roughly 6 to 11 cycles, which used a sample-barcoded 5' primer along with a J-beta primer mix. A single record per CDR3 protein comes from TCRdb applying MiXCR to the 5' RACE reads. Here the sample spans under 950,000 distinct CDR3 sequences, roughly 20% being singletons. The sequenced sample was blood. These receptors were obtained from a man between 65 and 85 years old in good health.

The genes are TRBV6-1 and TRBJ2-1; 7 bases are shared with TRBD2. V lost 0 bases to trimming and J lost 4 bases; unmatched junction nucleotides: 9. The CDR3 sequence is 17 residues long. Germline CDR1 reads MNHNS; CDR2 reads SASEGT. The CDR3 loop is CASSEAMRGGQYNEQFF. The CDR3 coding sequence is TGTGCCAGCAGTGAAGCCATGAGGGGAGGGCAGTACAATGAGCAGTTCTTC.

This chain joins TRBV29-1 and TRBJ2-5; TRBD2 matches 9 bases. This CDR3 spans 16 amino acids. CDR1 is SQVTM and CDR2 is ANQGSEA in the germline V gene. J was trimmed by 1 base and V by 4 bases; bases with no gene match: 10. The CDR3 DNA sequence: TGCAGCGTTGGTCCCTTTAGCGGGAGAGGCCAAGAGACCCAGTACTTC. Translation gives CSVGPFSGRGQETQYF.

A few counts support this clonotype. DNA of the CDR3: TGTGCCAGCAGCAAGGGCCTCACCGTGGATGAGCAGTTCTTC. Encoded protein: CASSKGLTVDEQFF. The chain links TRBV9 to TRBJ2-1; D is undetermined. The CDR3 has 14 residues. V was cut by 4 bases and J by 8 bases, with 16 bases left in between. Germline assignment: CDR1 SGDLS and CDR2 YYNGEE.

This clonotype was seen at least ten times. The J gene is TRBJ1-2, the V gene TRBV29-1; D is unresolved. Deletions cut 6 bases from V and 2 bases from J, with 13 bases between. The CDR3 has 13 residues. The germline V gene has CDR1 SQVTM and CDR2 ANQGSEA. The CDR3 DNA sequence: TGCAGCGTACGGGCCGGAGGAAACTATGGCTACACCTTC. It is translated as CSVRAGGNYGYTF.

This chain links TRBV5-1 with TRBJ1-2; D gene ambiguous. Germline V gene sequence: CDR1 SGHRS, CDR2 YFSETQ. The CDR3 consists of 12 residues. The V end lost 2 bases, the J end lost 3 bases, and 5 bases lay between the germline ends. CDR3 DNA: TGCGCCAGCAGCTTTGCTGACTATGGCTACACCTTC. It yields the protein CASSFADYGYTF.

This clonotype was recorded many times. V is TRBV12-3 or TRBV12-4 and J is TRBJ1-2, with 9 bases identical to TRBD1. Trimming took 6 bases from V and 6 from J; bases not matched to a gene: 8. The length of the CDR3 is 14 residues. The CDR3 reads CASRDRGFAHGYTF. CDR3 DNA: TGTGCCAGCAGGGACAGGGGTTTTGCTCATGGCTACACCTTC.

The chain couples TRBV5-1 to TRBJ2-3; D might be TRBD1 or TRBD2, each matching 6 bases. V was pared by 7 bases and J by 6 bases, with 24 bases between. CDR3 length equals 16 residues. Per the germline V gene, CDR1 is SGHRS and CDR2 is YFSETQ. CDR3 sequence: CASLSQPAGEVDTQYF. As DNA, the CDR3 is TGCGCCAGCTTATCCCAGCCAGCAGGGGAGGTGGATACGCAGTATTTT.

To note about this clonotype: This is likely a read error, given that the CDR3 carries no conserved phenylalanine or tryptophan at its end. V gene TRBV14 combines with J gene TRBJ2-5, with D uncertain. CDR1 is SGHDN and CDR2 is FVKESK in the germline V gene. Trimming left V 3 bases short and J 0 bases short, with 5 bases between. The CDR3 is made up of 13 amino acids. DNA for the CDR3: TGTGCCAGCAGCCAGGAGAACCAAGAGACCCAGTACCTC. Encoded protein: CASSQENQETQYL.

The V and J genes are TRBV3-1 and TRBJ1-1, with unresolved D. Germline assignment: CDR1 LGHDT and CDR2 YNNKEL (reference sequence). The CDR3 has 11 amino acids. V was trimmed by 0 bases and J by 7 bases, leaving 3 bases between them. DNA for the CDR3: TGTGCCAGCAGCCAAGAGGGTGAAGCTTTCTTT. Translation gives CASSQEGEAFF.

The J gene is TRBJ2-1, the V gene TRBV29-1; TRBD2 might be the D (5 bases). The CDR3 has 14 amino acids. Germline V lookup: CDR1 SQVTM, CDR2 ANQGSEA. Deletions cut 7 bases from V and 2 bases from J, with 15 bases between. In nucleotides, the CDR3 is TGCAGCGCCTATCTAGCTCGGACCTACAATGAGCAGTTCTTC. This codes for CSAYLARTYNEQFF.

The chain uses TRBV18 and TRBJ1-4; D is unresolved. The CDR3 loop spans 15 amino acids. The germline CDR1 and CDR2 sequences are KGHSH and LQKENI. Trimming pared 1 base from V and 0 bases from J, leaving 6 bases between. The CDR3 DNA follows: TGTGCCAGCTCACCACAACCTGCAACTAATGAAAAACTGTTTTTT. Its translation is CASSPQPATNEKLFF. The full variable domain, in which reference TRBV18 and TRBJ1-4 provide the parts outside the CDR3, is NAGVMQNPRHLVRRRGQEARLRCSPMKGHSHVYWYRQLPEEGLKFMVYLQKENIIDESGMPKERFSAEFPKEGPSILRIQQVVRGDSAAYFCASSPQPATNEKLFFGSGTQLSVL.

This clonotype was found many times. The V gene is TRBV12-3 or TRBV12-4, the J gene TRBJ2-7; D may match TRBD1 or TRBD2 (5 bases each). The CDR3 covers 12 residues. V dropped 8 bases and J dropped 3 bases, with 11 bases sitting between them. The CDR3 DNA follows: TGTGCCAGCGGGGGACCGAACTACGAGCAGTACTTC. It codes for CASGGPNYEQYF.

This chain uses TRBV28 with TRBJ1-1; D not resolved. CDR1 is MDHEN, CDR2 SYDVKM, per germline. The CDR3 contains 13 residues. Trimming removed 6 bases from V and 4 bases from J, with 12 bases in between. The CDR3 nucleotides read TGTGCCAGCAGCCCTATTACGCCCACTGAAGCTTTCTTT. Translated: CASSPITPTEAFF.

This clonotype appeared a few times. The V call is TRBV3-1, the J call TRBJ2-1, with TRBD2 matching over 12 bases. The J segment lost 0 bases and the V segment lost 4 bases, leaving 4 bases of the junction unmatched. Germline CDR1 reads LGHDT; CDR2 reads YNNKEL (reference sequence). The CDR3 has 17 amino acids. CDR3 protein: CASSPGLAGHSYNEQFF. The CDR3 DNA follows: TGTGCCAGCAGCCCCGGACTAGCGGGACACTCCTACAATGAGCAGTTCTTC.

This clonotype showed up just a few times. V usage is TRBV5-1 and J usage is TRBJ2-4; D remains unclear. Germline V gives CDR1 SGHRS, CDR2 YFSETQ. The CDR3 length is 16 residues. V gave up 0 bases and J gave up 1 base, with 11 bases separating them. The CDR3 DNA reads as TGCGCCAGCAGCTTGGGACCCTCCGGGGCCAAAAACATTCAGTACTTC. Translated: CASSLGPSGAKNIQYF.

The V and J genes are TRBV30 and TRBJ1-2; TRBD1 matches 8 bases. The junction had 9 bases not matched to a gene; V was cut back by 7 bases and J by 2 bases. This CDR3 region has 14 residues. In germline, CDR1 is GTSNPN, CDR2 SVGIG (reference sequence). Here the CDR3 DNA reads TGTGCCTTATACCCGGGACAGGACAACTATGGCTACACCTTC. Amino acid sequence: CALYPGQDNYGYTF.

CDR3 nucleotide sequence: TGTGCCAGCAGTACCGTGACAGGGGGGAAGACAGATACGCAGTATTTT. Translation gives CASSTVTGGKTDTQYF. The chain has TRBV28 and TRBJ2-3; TRBD1 matches at 9 bases. The CDR3 loop spans 16 amino acids. V lost 5 bases to trimming and J lost 3 bases; unmatched junction nucleotides: 9. Germline loops: CDR1 MDHEN, CDR2 SYDVKM.

This sequence joins TRBV18 and TRBJ2-1, with 9 bases that match TRBD1. Germline assignment: CDR1 KGHSH and CDR2 LQKENI. The CDR3 runs 15 residues. The V segment lost 8 bases and the J segment 0 bases; nucleotides outside the gene matches: 5. The chain's CDR3 is CASQDRGHSYNEQFF. DNA of the CDR3: TGTGCCAGCCAGGACAGGGGCCACTCCTACAATGAGCAGTTCTTC.

The table lists this clonotype with many counts. The J gene is TRBJ2-1, the V gene TRBV28, with no clear D. The CDR3 is 12 amino acids. CDR1 is MDHEN, CDR2 SYDVKM, per germline. Trimming pared 3 bases from V and 10 bases from J, leaving 10 bases between. The CDR3: CASSFLIGEQFF. CDR3 in DNA: TGTGCCAGCAGTTTTTTAATAGGGGAGCAGTTCTTC.

The table lists this clonotype with a few counts. The V call is TRBV27, the J call TRBJ1-5; D is unclear. The CDR3 runs to 14 residues. The V end lost 2 bases, the J end lost 4 bases, and 9 bases lay between the germline ends. Germline V gene data show CDR1 as MNHEY and CDR2 as SMNVEV (reference sequence). The CDR3 protein is CASSLTSENQPQHF. As DNA, the CDR3 is TGTGCCAGCAGTTTAACCAGCGAGAATCAGCCCCAGCATTTT.

Of note for this clonotype: One end of the junction fails to match germline, which may point to a read error. V is TRBV11-1 and J is TRBJ2-1; 14 nucleotides align to TRBD2. CDR1 and CDR2 from the germline V gene are SGHAT and FQDESV (reference sequence). This CDR3 has 22 amino acids. DNA for the CDR3: TGTGCCGGCAGCTCAAACCGCGGGACTAGCGGGGGCCGACCCTCCTCCTACAATGAGCAGTTCTTC. Its protein product is CAGSSNRGTSGGRPSSYNEQFF.

This clonotype was counted only a few times. This chain joins TRBV24-1 and TRBJ1-1; 9 bases are shared with TRBD1. CDR3 size: 15 residues. Germline loops: CDR1 KGHDR, CDR2 SFDVKD. V shed 4 bases and J 2 bases; nucleotides not matched to a gene: 4. CDR3 bases: TGTGCCACCAGTGACGGGACAGGGACAAACACTGAAGCTTTCTTT. Protein product: CATSDGTGTNTEAFF.

The chain recombines TRBV7-2 with TRBJ2-1; a weak D match, TRBD1 (6 bases). The CDR3 length is 16 residues. Germline V gives CDR1 SGHTA, CDR2 FQGNSA. Trimming removed 5 bases at V and 0 bases at J, with 14 bases between. CDR3 nucleotides: TGTGCCAGCAGCCCCCAGGGGATACGCTCCTACAATGAGCAGTTCTTC. Protein product: CASSPQGIRSYNEQFF.

This clonotype was counted only a few times. The chain couples TRBV6-2 or TRBV6-3 to TRBJ2-5; D is perhaps TRBD1 (5 bases). Matching the DNA end better, TRBJ2-7 makes the J call doubtful. The CDR3 spans 13 residues. Germline V CDR1 and CDR2: MNHEY, SVGEGT. This CDR3 reads CASSYVQGYEQYV. In DNA form, the CDR3 reads TGTGCCAGCAGTTACGTGCAGGGTTACGAGCAGTACGTC.

This clonotype was seen at least ten times. The chain has TRBV5-1 and TRBJ2-3; D possibly matches TRBD1 or TRBD2 (5 bases each). V was trimmed by 0 bases and J by 1 base, leaving 9 bases between them. Germline CDR1 SGHRS, CDR2 YFSETQ. The length of the CDR3 is 15 residues. Here the CDR3 reads CASSLGGGRTDTQYF. DNA of the CDR3: TGCGCCAGCAGCTTGGGTGGGGGACGCACAGATACGCAGTATTTT.

The chain couples TRBV4-1 to TRBJ1-2, with D possibly being TRBD1 (5 bases). The germline CDR1 and CDR2 sequences are MGHRA and YSYEKL. Trimming took off 1 base at V and 2 bases at J, with 17 bases between the two ends. This CDR3 comprises 17 residues. The CDR3 coding sequence is TGCGCCAGCAGCCAAGGGACTTGGGGGAATTGGAACTATGGCTACACCTTC. As protein: CASSQGTWGNWNYGYTF.

The V call is TRBV20-1, the J call TRBJ2-1; D unclear. The germline gives CDR1 DFQATT, CDR2 SNEGSKA (reference sequence). The CDR3 has 10 residues. Trimming removed 4 bases from V and 3 bases from J, with 1 base in between. CDR3 sequence: CSANYNEQFF. DNA of the CDR3: TGCAGTGCTAACTACAATGAGCAGTTCTTC.

This clonotype was detected only once. J is TRBJ2-7 and V is TRBV12-3 or TRBV12-4; unclear D gene. Trimming shortened V by 1 base and J by 3 bases, and 13 bases separated the two germline ends. The CDR3 has 15 residues. CDR3 region: CASSLEANLNYEQYF. The CDR3 DNA reads TGTGCCAGCAGTTTAGAGGCTAACCTAAACTACGAGCAGTACTTC.

About this clonotype itself: A much larger clone is a single base away; this may be a read error. This chain's CDR3 is CANSLDRGKSGYTF. The CDR3 DNA sequence: TGTGCCAACAGTTTGGACAGGGGGAAAAGTGGCTACACCTTC. This chain joins TRBV12-3 or TRBV12-4 and TRBJ1-2; 10 bases fit TRBD1. The CDR3 length is 14 residues.